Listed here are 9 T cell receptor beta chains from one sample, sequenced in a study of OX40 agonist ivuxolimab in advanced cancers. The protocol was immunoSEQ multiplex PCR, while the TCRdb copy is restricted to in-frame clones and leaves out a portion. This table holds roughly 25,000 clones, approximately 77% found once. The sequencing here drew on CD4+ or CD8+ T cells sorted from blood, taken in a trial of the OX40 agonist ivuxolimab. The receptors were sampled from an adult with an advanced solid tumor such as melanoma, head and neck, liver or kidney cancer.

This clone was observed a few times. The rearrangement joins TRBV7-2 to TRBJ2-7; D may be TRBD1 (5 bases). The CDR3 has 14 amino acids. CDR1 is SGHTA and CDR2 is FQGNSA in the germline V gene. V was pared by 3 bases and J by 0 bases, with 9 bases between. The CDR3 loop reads CASSLGRNSYEQYF. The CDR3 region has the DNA TGTGCCAGCAGCTTGGGGCGCAACTCCTACGAGCAGTACTTC.

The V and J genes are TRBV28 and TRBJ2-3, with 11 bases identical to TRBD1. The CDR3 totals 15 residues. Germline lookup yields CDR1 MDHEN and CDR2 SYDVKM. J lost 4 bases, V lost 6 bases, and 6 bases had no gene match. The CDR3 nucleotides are TGTGCCAGCAGCTATGGGACAGGGGGGCCAGATACGCAGTATTTT. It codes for CASSYGTGGPDTQYF.

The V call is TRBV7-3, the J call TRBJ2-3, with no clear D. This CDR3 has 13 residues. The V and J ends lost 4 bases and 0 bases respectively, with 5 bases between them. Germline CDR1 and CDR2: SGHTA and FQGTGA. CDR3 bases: TGTGCCAGCAGCTCCTCTAGCACAGATACGCAGTATTTT. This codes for CASSSSSTDTQYF.

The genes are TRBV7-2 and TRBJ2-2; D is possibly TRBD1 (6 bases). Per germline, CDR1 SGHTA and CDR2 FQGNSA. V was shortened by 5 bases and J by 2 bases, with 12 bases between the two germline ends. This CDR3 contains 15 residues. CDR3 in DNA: TGTGCCAGCAGCAACCCACAGGGTAACACCGGGGAGCTGTTTTTT. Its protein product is CASSNPQGNTGELFF. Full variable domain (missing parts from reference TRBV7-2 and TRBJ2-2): GAGVSQSPSNKVTEKGKDVELRCDPISGHTALYWYRQSLGQGLEFLIYFQGNSAPDKSGLPSDRFSAERTGGSVSTLTIQRTQQEDSAVYLCASSNPQGNTGELFFGEGSRLTVL.

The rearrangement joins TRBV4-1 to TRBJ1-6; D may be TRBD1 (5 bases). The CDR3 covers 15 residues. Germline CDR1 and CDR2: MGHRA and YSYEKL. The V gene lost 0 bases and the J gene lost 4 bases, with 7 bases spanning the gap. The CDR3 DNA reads TGCGCCAGCAGCCAAGAGGGGCTTTATAATTCACCCCTCCACTTT. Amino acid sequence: CASSQEGLYNSPLHF.

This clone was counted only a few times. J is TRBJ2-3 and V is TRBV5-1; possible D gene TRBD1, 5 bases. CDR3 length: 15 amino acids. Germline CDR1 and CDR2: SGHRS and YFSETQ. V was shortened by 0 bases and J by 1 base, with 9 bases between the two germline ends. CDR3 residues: CASSLDRTRTDTQYF. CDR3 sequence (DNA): TGCGCCAGCAGCTTGGACAGGACCCGCACAGATACGCAGTATTTT.

The CDR3 region has the DNA TGTGCCAGCAGTTTATCGATTACCGGGACTAAAGTTTTCGAGACCCAGTACTTC. This gives the protein CASSLSITGTKVFETQYF. The chain uses TRBV27 and TRBJ2-5; 7 bases fit TRBD2. The CDR3 contains 18 residues. Germline CDR1 MNHEY, CDR2 SMNVEV (reference sequence). J lost 5 bases, V lost 0 bases, and 15 bases had no gene match.

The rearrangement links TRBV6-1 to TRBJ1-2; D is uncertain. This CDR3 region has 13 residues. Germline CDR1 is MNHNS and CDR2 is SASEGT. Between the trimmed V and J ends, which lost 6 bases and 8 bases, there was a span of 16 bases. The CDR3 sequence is CASRKGSDSGYTF. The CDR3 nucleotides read TGTGCCAGCAGGAAAGGTTCTGACTCGGGCTACACCTTC.

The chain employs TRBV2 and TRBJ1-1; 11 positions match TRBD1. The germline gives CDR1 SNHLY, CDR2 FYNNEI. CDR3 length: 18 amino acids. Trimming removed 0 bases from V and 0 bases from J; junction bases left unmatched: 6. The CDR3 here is CASSEAGGQGGMNTEAFF. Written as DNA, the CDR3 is TGTGCCAGCAGTGAAGCGGGGGGACAGGGGGGAATGAACACTGAAGCTTTCTTT. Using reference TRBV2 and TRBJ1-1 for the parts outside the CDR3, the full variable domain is EPEVTQTPSHQVTQMGQEVILRCVPISNHLYFYWYRQILGQKVEFLVSFYNNEISEKSEIFDDQFSVERPDGSNFTLKIRSTKLEDSAMYFCASSEAGGQGGMNTEAFFGQGTRLTVV.